A selection of T cell receptor beta chains follows, all from one sample in a study of identical twins. TCRdb reprocessed the 5' RACE reads with MiXCR, giving one entry per CDR3 protein. The sample consists of 310,000 or so distinct CDR3 sequences, about 8% of them appearing once. These same records also appear under a second study, on yellow fever vaccine responses in identical twins.

The sequenced material came from memory (CD45RO+) T cells sorted from blood. These receptors were obtained from a woman between 18 and 29 years old in good health. Both conserved end residues are part of each CDR3. A D gene is named only where the DNA matches it firmly.

length,J,V,D,CDR3
12,TRBJ2-5,TRBV24-1,.,CATSEGVGTQYF
15,TRBJ2-7,TRBV6-5,TRBD2,CASSYSPSGPYEQYF
14,TRBJ2-3,TRBV18,.,CASSPPPDAATQYF
16,TRBJ2-7,TRBV12-3/TRBV12-4,TRBD1,CASRPDRGGLTYEQYF
15,TRBJ2-1,TRBV19,.,CASSIGEGLLGEQFF
16,TRBJ2-3,TRBV4-1,TRBD2,CASSQLAGTRTDTQYF
15,TRBJ1-6,TRBV7-9,TRBD1,CASSLADRGNSPLHF
15,TRBJ2-3,TRBV20-1,TRBD2,CSALRLAGGPDTQYF
15,TRBJ2-1,TRBV27,TRBD2,CASGASGSSYNEQFF
13,TRBJ2-3,TRBV20-1,.,CNPGGLSTDTQYF
15,TRBJ1-5,TRBV6-1,TRBD1,CASSETRQGGQPQHF
18,TRBJ2-3,TRBV12-3/TRBV12-4,TRBD1,CAISLARVLTGRSDTQYF
13,TRBJ2-5,TRBV11-1,.,CASSAGQGGTQYF
14,TRBJ2-1,TRBV27,.,CASSLSRGEPEQFF
18,TRBJ2-6,TRBV19,.,CASSTSGRIAKGANVLTF
14,TRBJ2-5,TRBV10-3,TRBD1,CAIGQGFIQETQYF
15,TRBJ2-5,TRBV6-2/TRBV6-3,TRBD2,CASSPGTGGVETQYF